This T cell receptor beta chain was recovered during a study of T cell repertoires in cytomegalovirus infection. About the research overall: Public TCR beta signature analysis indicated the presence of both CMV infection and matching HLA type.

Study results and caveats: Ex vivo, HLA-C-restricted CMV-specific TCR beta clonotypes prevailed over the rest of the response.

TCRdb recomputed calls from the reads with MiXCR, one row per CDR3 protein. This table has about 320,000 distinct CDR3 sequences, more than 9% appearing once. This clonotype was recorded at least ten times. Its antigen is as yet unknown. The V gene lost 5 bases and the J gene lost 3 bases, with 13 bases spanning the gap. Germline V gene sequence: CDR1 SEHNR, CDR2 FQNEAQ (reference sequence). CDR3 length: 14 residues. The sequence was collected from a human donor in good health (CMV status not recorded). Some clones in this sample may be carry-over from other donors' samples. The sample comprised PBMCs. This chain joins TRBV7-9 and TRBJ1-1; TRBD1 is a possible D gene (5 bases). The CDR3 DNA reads TGTGCCAGCAGCCCGGGGGGGAGGCACACTGAAGCTTTCTTT. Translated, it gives CASSPGGRHTEAFF. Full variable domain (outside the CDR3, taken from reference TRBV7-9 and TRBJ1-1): DTGVSQNPRHKITKRGQNVTFRCDPISEHNRLYWYRQTLGQGPEFLTYFQNEAQLEKSRLLSDRFSAERPKGSFSTLEIQRTEQGDSAMYLCASSPGGRHTEAFFGQGTRLTVV.